Shown below are 14 T cell receptor beta chains from a single sample sequenced in a study of T-cell memory formation after mild COVID-19. TCRdb re-derived calls from the 5' RACE reads in MiXCR, one entry per CDR3 protein. The table includes about 240,000 distinct CDR3 sequences, over 8.5% detected once. The sequenced material came from PBMCs or a T cell subset sorted from them (not recorded which). The receptors here all came from a man aged 18 to 35 who had mild COVID-19 (a few samples of this study predate the infection). Cell type and time point are not known.

This clonotype has just a few counts. The chain carries TRBV24-1 and TRBJ1-2; tentatively, D is TRBD1 (5 bases). The germline V and J ends were trimmed by 3 bases and 5 bases, with 18 bases remaining between them. Per the germline V gene, CDR1 is KGHDR and CDR2 is SFDVKD. This CDR3 region has 16 residues. CDR3 nucleotides: TGTGCCACCAGTGATCGAACGGGGGGTTCCCCTTATGGCTACACCTTC. It encodes CATSDRTGGSPYGYTF.

There are a few counts of this clonotype. The V call is TRBV7-9, the J call TRBJ1-1, with D possibly being TRBD1 (6 bases). CDR3 size: 16 residues. The V end lost 7 bases, the J end lost 0 bases, and 18 bases lay between the germline ends. Per the germline V gene, CDR1 is SEHNR and CDR2 is FQNEAQ (reference sequence). CDR3 amino acids: CASTRGYRAMNTEAFF. CDR3 DNA sequence: TGTGCCAGCACCAGAGGCTACAGGGCCATGAACACTGAAGCTTTCTTT.

This clonotype was seen a handful of times. The rearrangement joins TRBV6-6 to TRBJ1-3; D call uncertain. The CDR3 length is 13 residues. In germline, CDR1 is MNHNY, CDR2 SVGAGI (reference sequence). V shed 7 bases and J shed 1 base, with 8 bases lying between them. The CDR3 bases are TGTGCCAGCATCCAACAATCTGGAAACACCATATATTTT. Translation gives CASIQQSGNTIYF.

The V gene is TRBV10-2, the J gene TRBJ1-1; no firm D call. Trimming stripped 8 bases from V and 0 bases from J, with 13 bases between. The germline V gene encodes CDR1 WSHSY and CDR2 SAAADI. The CDR3 runs to 14 residues. The CDR3 loop is CASSSETLNTEAFF. The CDR3 coding sequence is TGCGCCAGCTCTTCGGAGACCTTGAACACTGAAGCTTTCTTT.

This clonotype was recorded many times. The chain recombines TRBV5-1 with TRBJ2-2, with a tentative D call TRBD1 (6 bases). The CDR3 runs to 14 residues. Germline V CDR1 and CDR2: SGHRS, YFSETQ. V was trimmed by 5 bases and J by 0 bases, leaving 8 bases between them. This chain's CDR3 is CASRRTANTGELFF. CDR3 nucleotides: TGCGCCAGCAGGCGGACAGCGAACACCGGGGAGCTGTTTTTT. The whole variable domain, remainder taken from reference TRBV5-1 and TRBJ2-2, is KAGVTQTPRYLIKTRGQQVTLSCSPISGHRSVSWYQQTPGQGLQFLFEYFSETQRNKGNFPGRFSGRQFSNSRSEMNVSTLELGDSALYLCASRRTANTGELFFGEGSRLTVL.

This chain joins TRBV4-3 and TRBJ2-3, with D uncertain. Germline assignment: CDR1 LGHNA and CDR2 YSLEER. V was cut by 1 base and J by 0 bases, with 8 bases left in between. The CDR3 has 15 amino acids. The CDR3 region is CASSQALTSTDTQYF. DNA for the CDR3: TGCGCCAGCAGCCAAGCCCTTACTAGCACAGATACGCAGTATTTT.

This clonotype has a count of ten or more. The V gene is TRBV27, the J gene TRBJ2-3, with 15 nucleotides matching TRBD2. The germline V gene has CDR1 MNHEY and CDR2 SMNVEV (reference sequence). CDR3 length: 15 amino acids. V trimming: 8 bases; J trimming: 9 bases; junction bases outside the gene matches: 9. CDR3 residues: CASWTSGGAGGTQYF. The CDR3 DNA sequence: TGTGCCAGCTGGACTAGCGGGGGGGCCGGCGGCACGCAGTATTTT.

This clonotype came up many times. The DNA for the CDR3 is TGTGCCAGCAGTAACCTGGTTGGAAACACCATATATTTT. Translating gives CASSNLVGNTIYF. The chain joins TRBV12-3 or TRBV12-4 to TRBJ1-3; no clear D. The CDR3 loop spans 13 amino acids. V gave up 5 bases and J gave up 3 bases, with 8 bases separating them.

This clonotype has a handful of counts. The chain links TRBV12-3 or TRBV12-4 to TRBJ2-5, with TRBD1 as a possible D gene (6 bases). This CDR3 is 13 amino acids long. The V and J ends lost 7 bases and 5 bases respectively, with 14 bases between them. The CDR3 region has the DNA TGTGCCAGCACCGCACAGGGTGCCGAGACCCAGTACTTC. Its translation is CASTAQGAETQYF.

This clonotype was counted between two and nine times. V gene TRBV7-2 combines with J gene TRBJ2-5; 10 bases match TRBD1. Germline V lookup: CDR1 SGHTA, CDR2 FQGNSA. The CDR3 has 16 amino acids. V trimming: 3 bases; J trimming: 5 bases; junction bases outside the gene matches: 9. The CDR3 nucleotides read TGTGCCAGCAGCTTGGGACCGGGACAGGGGTCCGAGACCCAGTACTTC. This encodes CASSLGPGQGSETQYF. The complete variable domain, with remaining parts taken from reference TRBV7-2 and TRBJ2-5, reads GAGVSQSPSNKVTEKGKDVELRCDPISGHTALYWYRQSLGQGLEFLIYFQGNSAPDKSGLPSDRFSAERTGGSVSTLTIQRTQQEDSAVYLCASSLGPGQGSETQYFGPGTRLLVL.

This clonotype was recorded at least ten times. V and J are TRBV7-3 and TRBJ2-3, with TRBD2 matching 12 bases. This CDR3 contains 16 residues. CDR1 is SGHTA, CDR2 FQGTGA, per germline. Trimming removed 5 bases from V and 7 bases from J; junction bases left unmatched: 10. Here the CDR3 reads CASSAPSGGAENTQYF. The DNA for the CDR3 is TGTGCCAGCAGCGCGCCTAGCGGGGGGGCCGAAAATACGCAGTATTTT.

This clonotype showed up just a few times. V usage is TRBV27 and J usage is TRBJ1-5, with D perhaps matching TRBD1 (6 bases). V lost 5 bases to trimming and J lost 0 bases, with 14 bases between them. The germline gives CDR1 MNHEY, CDR2 SMNVEV (reference sequence). This CDR3 contains 16 residues. Here the CDR3 reads CASSLQGSYSNQPQHF. CDR3 coding DNA: TGTGCCAGCAGTCTACAGGGTTCCTATAGCAATCAGCCCCAGCATTTT.

The chain links TRBV7-2 to TRBJ1-3, with D possibly being TRBD1 (6 bases). Between the trimmed V and J ends, which lost 3 bases and 3 bases, there was a span of 9 bases. CDR3 length: 14 residues. Germline loops: CDR1 SGHTA, CDR2 FQGNSA. The CDR3 nucleotides are TGTGCCAGCAGCTTGTACAGGGATGGAAACACCATATATTTT. Translating gives CASSLYRDGNTIYF.

This clonotype was counted only a few times. The chain carries TRBV5-1 and TRBJ1-1; 8 positions match TRBD1. CDR1 is SGHRS, CDR2 YFSETQ, per germline. This CDR3 has 16 amino acids. Trimming removed 4 bases from V and 0 bases from J; junction bases left unmatched: 8. CDR3 bases: TGCGCCAGCAGCCCCCGCACAGGGGGTGTGAACACTGAAGCTTTCTTT. Its translation is CASSPRTGGVNTEAFF.